This TCR beta chain was sequenced for a study of blood T cell repertoires in COVID-19 (dated by TCRdb to 2020 to 2021). For the wider study: Samples covering the acute and convalescent phases of COVID-19 were provided by collaborators in the United States, Italy and Spain. Samples were obtained from the ongoing ImmuneRACE study (first 160 participants) and from over a thousand subjects provided by 6 global collaborators. Where available, HLA class I and class II types were taken from metadata supplied by the sample provider and were not determined by assay-based typing. The repertoires were released in a freely available public database meant as a resource for research on the immune response to SARS-CoV-2. The prospective study material was composed of cDNA or gDNA derived from T cells, B-cell-depleted T cells, or PBMCs. The dataset comprised deeply sampled blood TCRbeta repertoires from subjects exposed to, actively infected with, or recovered from COVID-19. Nearly every sample came with metadata listing a de-identified subject ID, COVID-19 status, age in years and sex. The full study reports these points: Clinical and demographic metadata were provided uncurated, with the amount varying by source and participant.

TCRbeta CDR3 regions were amplified from genomic DNA using the immunoSEQ Assay, a bias-controlled multiplex PCR. Processing in the source paper ran as follows. The number of nucleated cells in each sample was estimated by amplification of reference gene primers within the assay. Sequence reads were collapsed and filtered to measure the absolute abundance of every unique TCRbeta CDR3 rearrangement. For each sample, productive Simpson clonality was calculated as the square root of Simpson's diversity index across productive rearrangements. TCRdb mirrors the immuneACCESS table, restricted to in-frame sequences. Some clones are absent from its copies; in checked studies, under half trace to an unresolved V gene, and the reason for the others is unknown. For V, J and clone size, that table is used; D and trimming come from the DNA. This sample holds more than 95,000 clones; around 76% were observed only once. The top ten clones comprise roughly 5.5% of the sample.

In regard to this clone: Its binding antigen is unknown. No much larger clonotype is one base removed from it; base qualities were not supplied.

Collaborating institutions collected whole blood in K2EDTA tubes following their own protocols. For TCRbeta analysis, collaborator samples were shipped as frozen whole blood, as isolated PBMCs, or as DNA extracted from either sample type. The sequenced sample consisted of peripheral blood. This receptor was identified in a man in his fifties or sixties with acute or convalescent COVID-19.

The encoded CDR3 is CASSEAGTSGVSSYNEQFF. In nucleotide form, the sequence is TGTGCCAGCAGTGAAGCGGGGACTAGCGGAGTGAGCTCCTACAATGAGCAGTTCTTC. Recombination linked TRBV6-1 to TRBJ2-1, and 11 bases in between align with TRBD2. Taken from cysteine to phenylalanine, the CDR3 has 19 residues. The DNA shown is the 57-base CDR3, in frame from base 1. Via the germline V gene, CDR1 is MNHNS and CDR2 SASEGT. V has 0 bases trimmed and J has 0 bases trimmed; junction bases matching no gene number 7.